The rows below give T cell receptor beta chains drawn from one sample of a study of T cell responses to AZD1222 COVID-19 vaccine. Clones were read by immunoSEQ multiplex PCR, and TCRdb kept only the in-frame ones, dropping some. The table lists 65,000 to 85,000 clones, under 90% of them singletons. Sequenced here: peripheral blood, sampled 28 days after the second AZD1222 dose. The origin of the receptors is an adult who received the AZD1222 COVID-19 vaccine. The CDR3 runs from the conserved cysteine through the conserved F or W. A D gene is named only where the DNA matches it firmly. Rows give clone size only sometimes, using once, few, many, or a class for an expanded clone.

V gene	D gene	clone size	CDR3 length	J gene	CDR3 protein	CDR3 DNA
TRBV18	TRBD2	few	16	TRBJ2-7	CASSRARGGDSYEQYF	TGTGCCAGCTCACGGGCTCGGGGAGGGGACTCCTACGAGCAGTACTTC
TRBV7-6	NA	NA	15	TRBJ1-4	CASSLETARNEKLFF	TGTGCCAGCAGCTTGGAAACAGCTCGTAATGAAAAACTGTTTTTT
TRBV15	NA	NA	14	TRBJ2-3	CATSIPGFNASPYF	TGTGCCACCAGCATCCCGGGCTTCAATGCGAGTCCGTATTTT
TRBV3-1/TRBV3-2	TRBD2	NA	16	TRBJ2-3	CASSRTSGGALNTQYF	TGTGCCAGCAGCCGTACTAGCGGGGGGGCACTGAATACGCAGTATTTT
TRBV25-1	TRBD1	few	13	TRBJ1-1	CASSVTGAIKAFF	TGTGCCAGCAGTGTGACAGGGGCTATTAAAGCTTTCTTT
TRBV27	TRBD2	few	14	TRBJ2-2	CASSSGLAGGELFF	TGTGCCAGCAGTTCGGGACTAGCAGGCGGGGAGCTGTTTTTT
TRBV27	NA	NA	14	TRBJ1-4	CASRVRATNEKLFF	TGTGCCAGCAGAGTACGGGCAACTAATGAAAAACTGTTTTTT
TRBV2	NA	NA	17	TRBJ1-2	CASSDGVAATRRDGYTF	TGTGCCAGCAGTGACGGGGTGGCAGCCACGCGACGAGATGGCTACACCTTC
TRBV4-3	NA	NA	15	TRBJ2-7	CASSQEWGEYYEQYF	TGCGCCAGCAGCCAAGAGTGGGGAGAATACTACGAGCAGTACTTC
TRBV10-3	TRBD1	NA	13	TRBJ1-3	CAIRNRGGNTIYF	TGTGCCATCAGGAACAGGGGTGGAAACACCATATATTTT
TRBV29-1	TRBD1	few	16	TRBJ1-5	CSVLLSGTDSNQPQHF	TGCAGCGTTCTCCTCTCCGGGACAGATAGCAATCAGCCCCAGCATTTT
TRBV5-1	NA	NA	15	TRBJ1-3	CASSLGGREGNTIYF	TGCGCCAGCAGCTTGGGAGGGCGCGAGGGAAACACCATATATTTT
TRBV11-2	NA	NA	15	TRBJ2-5	CASSHPLGGVETQYF	TGTGCCAGCAGCCATCCACTTGGCGGAGTGGAGACCCAGTACTTC
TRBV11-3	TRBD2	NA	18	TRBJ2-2	CASSLDIAGGPRTGELFF	TGTGCCAGCAGCTTAGATATAGCGGGGGGGCCGCGCACCGGGGAGCTGTTTTTT
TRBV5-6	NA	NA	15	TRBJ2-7	CASSLGTLLNYEQYF	TGTGCCAGCAGCTTGGGCACCCTACTTAATTACGAGCAGTACTTC
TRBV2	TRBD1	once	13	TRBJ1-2	CASGRTGKTGYTF	TGTGCCAGTGGCCGGACAGGGAAGACTGGCTACACCTTC
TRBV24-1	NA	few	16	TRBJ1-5	CATSDLIRQGNQPQHF	TGTGCCACCAGTGATTTGATTCGGCAGGGGAATCAGCCCCAGCATTTT
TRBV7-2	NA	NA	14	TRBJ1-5	CASSFDITAQPQHF	TGTGCCAGCAGCTTCGACATTACGGCTCAGCCCCAGCATTTT
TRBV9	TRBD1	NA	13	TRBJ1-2	CASSVTGVHGYTF	TGTGCCAGCAGCGTTACAGGGGTTCATGGCTACACCTTC
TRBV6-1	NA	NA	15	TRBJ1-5	CASSEAGPSNQPQHF	TGTGCCAGCAGTGAAGCAGGGCCTAGCAATCAGCCCCAGCATTTT
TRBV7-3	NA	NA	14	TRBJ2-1	CASSLNAFGGEQFF	TGTGCCAGCAGCCTAAACGCATTTGGGGGAGAGCAGTTCTTC
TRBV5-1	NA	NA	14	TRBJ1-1	CASSNSGANTEAFF	TGCGCCAGCAGCAACTCCGGGGCGAACACTGAAGCTTTCTTT
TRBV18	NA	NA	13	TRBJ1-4	CASSPGGPEKLFF	TGTGCCAGCTCACCGGGGGGTCCAGAAAAACTGTTTTTT
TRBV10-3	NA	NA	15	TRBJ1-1	CAISESTRGHTEAFF	TGTGCCATCAGTGAGTCGACCAGGGGCCACACTGAAGCTTTCTTT
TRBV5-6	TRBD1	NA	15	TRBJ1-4	CASSLDRVTNEKLFF	TGTGCCAGCAGCTTAGACAGGGTAACTAATGAAAAACTGTTTTTT
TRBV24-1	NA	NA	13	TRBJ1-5	CATTSGADQPQHF	TGTGCCACCACCTCAGGGGCCGATCAGCCCCAGCATTTT
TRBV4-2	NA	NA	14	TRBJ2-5	CASSQEVSLETQYF	TGTGCCAGCAGCCAAGAGGTCTCCCTAGAGACCCAGTACTTC
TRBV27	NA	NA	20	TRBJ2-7	CASSLFTPSAEGGPLYEQYF	TGTGCCAGCAGTTTATTTACTCCATCGGCGGAAGGGGGTCCGCTCTACGAGCAGTACTTC
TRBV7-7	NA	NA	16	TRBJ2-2	CASSLDRVGAGGELFF	TGTGCTAGCAGCTTAGATCGAGTGGGGGCTGGCGGGGAGCTGTTTTTT
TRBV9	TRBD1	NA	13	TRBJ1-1	CASSVAWDREAFF	TGTGCCAGCAGCGTAGCTTGGGACAGGGAAGCTTTCTTT
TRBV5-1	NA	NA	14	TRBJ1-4	CASSTGLEGEKLFF	TGCGCCAGCAGCACTGGATTAGAGGGTGAAAAACTGTTTTTT
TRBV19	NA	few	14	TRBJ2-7	CASSIGVRTYEQYF	TGTGCCAGTAGTATAGGGGTCCGCACGTACGAGCAGTACTTC
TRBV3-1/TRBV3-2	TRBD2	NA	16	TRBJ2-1	CASSPGTSGAGGEQFF	TGTGCCAGCAGCCCAGGGACTAGCGGGGCCGGGGGTGAGCAGTTCTTC
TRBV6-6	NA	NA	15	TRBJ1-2	CASSPRPGTEYGYTF	TGTGCCAGCAGTCCCCGACCTGGGACGGAGTATGGCTACACCTTC
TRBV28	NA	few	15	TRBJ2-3	CASRESRAFTDTQYF	TGTGCCAGCAGGGAATCCAGGGCTTTCACAGATACGCAGTATTTT
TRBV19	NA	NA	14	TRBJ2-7	CASSISEGRYEQYF	TGTGCCAGTAGTATATCGGAGGGTCGGTACGAGCAGTACTTC
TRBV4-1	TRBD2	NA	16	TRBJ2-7	CASSQNIAGVSYEQYF	TGCGCCAGCAGCCAAAATATAGCGGGGGTTTCCTACGAGCAGTACTTC
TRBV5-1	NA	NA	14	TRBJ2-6	CASSLGSGANVLTF	TGCGCCAGCAGCTTGGGATCTGGGGCCAACGTCCTGACTTTC
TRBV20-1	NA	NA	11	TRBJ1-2	CRAVLNSGYTF	TGCAGGGCGGTGCTTAACTCTGGCTACACCTTC
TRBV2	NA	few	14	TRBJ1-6	CASIFGGYDSPLHF	TGTGCCAGCATTTTTGGAGGGTACGATTCACCCCTCCACTTT
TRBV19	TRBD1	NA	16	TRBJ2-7	CASRKGSGTGQGEQYF	TGTGCCAGTAGAAAAGGATCGGGGACAGGACAGGGTGAGCAGTACTTC
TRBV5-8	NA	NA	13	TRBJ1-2	CASSRPPYEGYTF	TGTGCCAGCAGCCGTCCCCCGTATGAGGGCTACACCTTC
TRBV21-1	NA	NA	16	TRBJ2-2	CASSNFIGTRTGELFF	TGTGCCAGCAGCAACTTTATCGGGACAAGAACCGGGGAGCTGTTTTTT
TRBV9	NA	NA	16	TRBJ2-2	CASSVGVTANTGELFF	TGTGCCAGCAGCGTAGGCGTGACTGCGAACACCGGGGAGCTGTTTTTT
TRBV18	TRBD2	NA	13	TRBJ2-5	CASSPRGGETQYF	TGTGCCAGCTCACCGCGCGGGGGAGAGACCCAGTACTTC
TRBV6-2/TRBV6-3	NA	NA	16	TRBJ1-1	CASSYHTPSQNTEAFF	TGTGCCAGCAGTTACCACACCCCCTCACAGAACACTGAAGCTTTCTTT
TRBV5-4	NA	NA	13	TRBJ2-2	CASSWGNTGELFF	TGTGCCAGCAGCTGGGGTAACACCGGGGAGCTGTTTTTT
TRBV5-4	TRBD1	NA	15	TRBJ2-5	CASSFKGQGFKTQYF	TGTGCCAGCAGCTTTAAAGGACAGGGGTTTAAGACCCAGTACTTC
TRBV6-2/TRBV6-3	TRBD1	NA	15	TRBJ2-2	CASSMGQWHTGELFF	TGTGCCAGCAGTATGGGACAGTGGCACACCGGGGAGCTGTTTTTT
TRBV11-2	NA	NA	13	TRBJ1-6	CASSLSDNSPLHF	TGTGCCAGCAGCTTATCAGATAATTCACCCCTCCACTTT
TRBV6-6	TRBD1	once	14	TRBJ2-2	CASQVQGASGELFF	TGTGCCAGCCAGGTACAGGGGGCATCCGGGGAGCTGTTTTTT
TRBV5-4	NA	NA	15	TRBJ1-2	CASRNPAGVNYGYTF	TGTGCCAGCAGAAACCCGGCGGGCGTGAACTATGGCTACACCTTC
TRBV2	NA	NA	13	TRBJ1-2	CASNQGREYGYTF	TGTGCCAGCAATCAGGGCAGGGAATATGGCTACACCTTC
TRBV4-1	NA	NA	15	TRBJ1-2	CASSQVGNTGYGYTF	TGCGCCAGCAGCCAAGTAGGGAATACTGGCTATGGCTACACCTTC
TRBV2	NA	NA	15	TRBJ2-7	CASSPSRLLWYEQYF	TGTGCCAGCAGTCCCTCTCGGCTGCTCTGGTACGAGCAGTACTTC
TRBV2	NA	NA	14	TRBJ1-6	CASSERTFNSPLHF	TGTGCCAGCAGTGAAAGGACTTTCAATTCACCCCTCCACTTT
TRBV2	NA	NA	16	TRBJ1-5	CASRARLTHSNQPQHF	TGTGCCAGCCGAGCCCGACTGACACATAGCAATCAGCCCCAGCATTTT
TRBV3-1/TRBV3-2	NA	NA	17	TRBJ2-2	CASSKPPAGTNTGELFF	TGTGCCAGCAGTAAGCCTCCGGCGGGGACGAACACCGGGGAGCTGTTTTTT
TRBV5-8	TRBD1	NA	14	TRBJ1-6	CASSFTGALSPLHF	TGTGCCAGCAGCTTCACAGGGGCCCTTTCACCCCTCCACTTT